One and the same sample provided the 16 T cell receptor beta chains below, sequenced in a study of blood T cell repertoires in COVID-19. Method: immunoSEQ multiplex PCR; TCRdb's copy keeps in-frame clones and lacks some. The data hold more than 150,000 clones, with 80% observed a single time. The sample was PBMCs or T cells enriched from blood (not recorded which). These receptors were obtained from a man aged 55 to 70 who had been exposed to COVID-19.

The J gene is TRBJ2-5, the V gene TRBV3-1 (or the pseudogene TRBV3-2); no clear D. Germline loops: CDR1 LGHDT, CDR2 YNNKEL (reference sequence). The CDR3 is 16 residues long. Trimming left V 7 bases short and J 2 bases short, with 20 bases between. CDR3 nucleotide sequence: TGTGCCAGCACCCGCTTCGGGTTTTCATTGCAAGAGACCCAGTACTTC. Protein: CASTRFGFSLQETQYF.

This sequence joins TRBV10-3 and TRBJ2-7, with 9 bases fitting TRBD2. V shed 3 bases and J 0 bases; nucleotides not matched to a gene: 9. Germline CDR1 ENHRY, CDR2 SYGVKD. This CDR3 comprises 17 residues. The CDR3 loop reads CAISESLAGPHSYEQYF. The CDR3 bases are TGTGCCATCAGTGAATCGCTAGCGGGGCCCCACTCCTACGAGCAGTACTTC.

The CDR3 sequence is CASSLDRGRQETQYF. The CDR3 DNA is TGTGCCAGCAGCTTAGACAGGGGGCGGCAAGAGACCCAGTACTTC. The chain carries TRBV5-6 and TRBJ2-5, with 10 bases aligning to TRBD1. The CDR3 runs to 15 residues. Germline values: CDR1 SGHDT, CDR2 YYEEEE. J gave up 2 bases and V 2 bases, and 3 bases lay outside the gene matches.

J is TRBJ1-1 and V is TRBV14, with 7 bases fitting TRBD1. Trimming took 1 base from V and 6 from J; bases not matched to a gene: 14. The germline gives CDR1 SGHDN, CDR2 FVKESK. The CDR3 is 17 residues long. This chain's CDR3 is CASSQARSAQGDAEAFF. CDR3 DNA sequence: TGTGCCAGCAGCCAAGCAAGGAGCGCCCAGGGGGACGCTGAAGCTTTCTTT.

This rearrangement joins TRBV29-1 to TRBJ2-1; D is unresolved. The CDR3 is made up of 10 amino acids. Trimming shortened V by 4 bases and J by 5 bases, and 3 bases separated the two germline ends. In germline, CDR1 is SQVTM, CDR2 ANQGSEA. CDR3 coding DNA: TGCAGCGTTGCTGACAATGAGCAGTTCTTC. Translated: CSVADNEQFF.

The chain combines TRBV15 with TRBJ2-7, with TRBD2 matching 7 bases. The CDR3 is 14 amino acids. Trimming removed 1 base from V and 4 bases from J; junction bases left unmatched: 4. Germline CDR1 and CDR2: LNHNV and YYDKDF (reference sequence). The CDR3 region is CATSRGGGFYEQYF. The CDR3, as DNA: TGTGCCACCAGCAGAGGGGGAGGGTTTTACGAGCAGTACTTC.

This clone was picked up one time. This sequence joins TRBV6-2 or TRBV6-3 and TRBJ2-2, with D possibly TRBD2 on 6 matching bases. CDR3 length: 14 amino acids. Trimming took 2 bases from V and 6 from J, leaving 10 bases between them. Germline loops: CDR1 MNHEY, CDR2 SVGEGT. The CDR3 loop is CASSYDAGPGELFF. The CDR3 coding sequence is TGTGCCAGCAGTTACGATGCGGGACCCGGGGAGCTGTTTTTT.

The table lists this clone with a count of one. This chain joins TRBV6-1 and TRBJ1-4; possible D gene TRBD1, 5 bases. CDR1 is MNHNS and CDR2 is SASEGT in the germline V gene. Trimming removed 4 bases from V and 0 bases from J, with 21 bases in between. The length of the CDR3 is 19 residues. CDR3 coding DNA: TGTGCCAGCAGTGCTTACCCGGGAGGCAGGGCTGCAACTAATGAAAAACTGTTTTTT. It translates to CASSAYPGGRAATNEKLFF.

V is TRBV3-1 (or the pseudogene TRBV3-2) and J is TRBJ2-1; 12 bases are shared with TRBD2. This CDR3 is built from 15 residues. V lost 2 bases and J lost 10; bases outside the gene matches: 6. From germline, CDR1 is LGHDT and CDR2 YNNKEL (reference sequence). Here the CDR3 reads CASSQTLAGGGEQFF. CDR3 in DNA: TGTGCCAGCAGCCAAACACTAGCGGGAGGAGGAGAGCAGTTCTTC.

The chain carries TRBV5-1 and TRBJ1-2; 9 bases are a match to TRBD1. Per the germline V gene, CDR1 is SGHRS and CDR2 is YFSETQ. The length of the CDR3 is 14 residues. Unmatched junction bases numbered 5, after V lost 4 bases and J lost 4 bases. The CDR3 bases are TGCGCCAGCAGCGTGGGACAGGGCGGCTATGGCTACACCTTC. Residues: CASSVGQGGYGYTF.

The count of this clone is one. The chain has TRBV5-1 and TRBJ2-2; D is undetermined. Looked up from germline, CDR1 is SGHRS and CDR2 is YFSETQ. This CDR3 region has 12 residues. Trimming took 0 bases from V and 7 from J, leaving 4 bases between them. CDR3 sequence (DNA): TGCGCCAGCAGCTTGGGAGGCGGGGAGCTGTTTTTT. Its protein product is CASSLGGGELFF.

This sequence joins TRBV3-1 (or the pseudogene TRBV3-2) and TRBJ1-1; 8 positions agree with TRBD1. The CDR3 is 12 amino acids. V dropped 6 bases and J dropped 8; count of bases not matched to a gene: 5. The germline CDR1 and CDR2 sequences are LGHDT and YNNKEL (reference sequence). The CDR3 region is CASRHRTGEAFF. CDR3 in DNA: TGTGCCAGCAGACACAGGACAGGGGAAGCTTTCTTT.

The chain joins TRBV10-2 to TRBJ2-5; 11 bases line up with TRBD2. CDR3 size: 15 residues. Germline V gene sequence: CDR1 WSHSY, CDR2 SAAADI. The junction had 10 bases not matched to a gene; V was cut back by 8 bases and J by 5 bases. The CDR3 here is CASWVAGGLGETQYF. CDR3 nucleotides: TGCGCCAGCTGGGTAGCGGGAGGGCTTGGGGAGACCCAGTACTTC.

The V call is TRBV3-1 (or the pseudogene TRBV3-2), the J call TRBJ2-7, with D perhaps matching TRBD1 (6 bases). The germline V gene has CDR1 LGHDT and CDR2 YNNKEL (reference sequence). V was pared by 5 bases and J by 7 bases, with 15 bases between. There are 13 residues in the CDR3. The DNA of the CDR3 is TGTGCCAGCAGCAGGGACACGAGCCGGGAGCAGTACTTC. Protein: CASSRDTSREQYF.

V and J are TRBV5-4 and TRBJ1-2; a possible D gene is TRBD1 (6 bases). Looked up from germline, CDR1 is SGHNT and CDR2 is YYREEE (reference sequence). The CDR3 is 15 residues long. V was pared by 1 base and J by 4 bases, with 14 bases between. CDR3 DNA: TGTGCCAGCAGCTTGAGAACCGGGGGGCGCTATGGCTACACCTTC. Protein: CASSLRTGGRYGYTF.

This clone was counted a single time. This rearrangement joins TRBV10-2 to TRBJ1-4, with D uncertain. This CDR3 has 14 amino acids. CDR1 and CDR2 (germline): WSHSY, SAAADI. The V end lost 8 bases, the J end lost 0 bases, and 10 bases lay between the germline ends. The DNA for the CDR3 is TGCGCCAGCCGAAAACCGGCAACTAATGAAAAACTGTTTTTT. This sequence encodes CASRKPATNEKLFF.